This is a list of T cell receptor beta chains from one sample in a study of cytomegalovirus exposure and HLA in healthy donors. TCRdb's table, derived via immunoSEQ multiplex PCR, lists solely in-frame clones and lacks some. This sample has about 160,000 clones, with around 80% found just once. The sequenced sample consisted of PBMCs. The source of these receptors is a man between 40 and 49 years old in good health and CMV-seronegative. The CDR3 runs from the conserved cysteine through the conserved F or W. Each record gives: clone size, V gene, J gene, D gene, CDR3 DNA, CDR3 protein. The D gene is left open where the match is weak. Rows give clone size only sometimes, using once, few, many, or a class for an expanded clone.

NA,TRBV28,TRBJ1-5,NA,TGTGCCAGCAGTTTATTGTTACAGAGTAATCAGCCCCAGCATTTT,CASSLLLQSNQPQHF
NA,TRBV7-8,TRBJ1-1,TRBD1,TGTGCCAGCAGCAAAATCTGGGGGACAGAGAGCACTGAAGCTTTCTTT,CASSKIWGTESTEAFF
NA,TRBV5-6,TRBJ2-7,NA,TGTGCCAGCAGCTTCTCAGTACACGAGCAGTACTTC,CASSFSVHEQYF
NA,TRBV19,TRBJ2-7,NA,TGTGCCAGTAGTATTTCTCTCCGGAGGGGCTACTACGAGCAGTACTTC,CASSISLRRGYYEQYF
NA,TRBV7-8,TRBJ2-3,NA,TGTGCCAGCAGCTTATCTAGTAGCGGCACAGATACGCAGTATTTT,CASSLSSSGTDTQYF
NA,TRBV29-1,TRBJ2-4,NA,TGCAGCGTTGAAGATGGCATCCGCGGGCTCAAAAACATTCAGTACTTC,CSVEDGIRGLKNIQYF
NA,TRBV11-3,TRBJ1-5,NA,TGTGCCAGCAGCTTAGATGGGGGCCCACAGCCCCAGCATTTT,CASSLDGGPQPQHF
NA,TRBV27,TRBJ1-1,NA,TGTGCCAGCAGTTTACGGGAGGGTGAAGCTTTCTTT,CASSLREGEAFF
NA,TRBV13,TRBJ2-3,TRBD2,TGTGCCAGCAGCTTATTAGCGGGAAACCCCAGGGATACGCAGTATTTT,CASSLLAGNPRDTQYF
NA,TRBV4-1,TRBJ2-1,TRBD2,TGCGCCAGCAGCCGCCTAGGACTAGCGGGATCGAGATCTTACAATGAGCAGTTCTTC,CASSRLGLAGSRSYNEQFF
NA,TRBV6-6,TRBJ2-1,TRBD2,TGTGCCAGCATCGGGGCTAGCGGGACGGGTGAGCAGTTCTTC,CASIGASGTGEQFF
NA,TRBV27,TRBJ2-5,TRBD1,TGTGCCAGCAGCCCCGGGACAGGGGGCTACCAAGCCCAGTACTTC,CASSPGTGGYQAQYF
few,TRBV5-4,TRBJ2-2,NA,TGTGCCAGCAGCCGTGAGAGCGGAGCGAACACCGGGGAGCTGTTTTTT,CASSRESGANTGELFF
once,TRBV23-1,TRBJ2-6,NA,TGCGCCAGCAGTCACGATTCGACAAGCCTCAGTCCCCTGACTTTC,CASSHDSTSLSPLTF
few,TRBV27,TRBJ2-1,NA,TGTGCCAGCAGTGTGCCGGGACTGGCAGCGAATGAGCAGTTCTTC,CASSVPGLAANEQFF
NA,TRBV6-6,TRBJ1-1,TRBD1,TGTGCCAGCGGTCCGGGACAGTCTCTCCTTGAAGCTTTCTTT,CASGPGQSLLEAFF
NA,TRBV9,TRBJ2-1,NA,TGTGCCAGCAGCGCGAAGGGCCAACAGGGTGAGCAGTTCTTC,CASSAKGQQGEQFF
once,TRBV28,TRBJ2-7,TRBD2,TGTGCCAGCAGTTTATTTGGGGGGAGGGTGCGGAACGAGCAGTACTTC,CASSLFGGRVRNEQYF
NA,TRBV28,TRBJ1-4,TRBD1,TGTGCCAGCAGTTTCACAGGGGGCGTATCTAATGAAAAACTGTTTTTT,CASSFTGGVSNEKLFF
once,TRBV27,TRBJ2-7,TRBD2,TGTGCCAGCAGTTCCCGACTAGCGGGAGGGCCCTACGAGCAGTACTTC,CASSSRLAGGPYEQYF